The 25 T cell receptor beta chains below come from one sample, sequenced in a study of blood T cell repertoires in COVID-19. Sequenced by immunoSEQ multiplex PCR; TCRdb stores in-frame clones only, minus some. The profile covers roughly 52,000 clones, with 86% appearing a single time and about 22% taken by the ten largest. The material sequenced was peripheral blood. The receptor source for this set is a woman aged 80 or over with acute or convalescent COVID-19.

The table lists this clone with a few counts. V and J are TRBV5-6 and TRBJ2-1, with 8 bases that match TRBD2. The CDR3 length is 14 residues. The V segment lost 4 bases and the J segment 12 bases; nucleotides outside the gene matches: 12. Germline CDR1 and CDR2: SGHDT and YYEEEE. The CDR3 DNA is TGTGCCAGCAGCCTCGCCCGGGGGGGTTTTGCGCAGTTCTTC. Translated, it gives CASSLARGGFAQFF.

This rearrangement joins TRBV7-9 to TRBJ1-1; 8 positions agree with TRBD1. Per the germline V gene, CDR1 is SEHNR and CDR2 is FQNEAQ (reference sequence). The CDR3 runs 13 residues. V was clipped by 3 bases and J by 5 bases; unmatched bases: 2. DNA for the CDR3: TGTGCCAGCAGCTTGACAGGGGAGACTGAAGCTTTCTTT. Translation: CASSLTGETEAFF.

CDR3 coding DNA: TGTGCCAGCAGCTTGCGGGACACTGGAAACACCATATATTTT. Its translation is CASSLRDTGNTIYF. This chain uses TRBV5-4 with TRBJ1-3; the D gene is possibly TRBD1 (6 bases). Trimming cost V 1 base and J 2 bases, with 7 bases left between them. Germline assignment: CDR1 SGHNT and CDR2 YYREEE (reference sequence). The CDR3 is 14 residues long.

The V call is TRBV5-6, the J call TRBJ1-6, with 9 bases lining up with TRBD1. This CDR3 has 15 residues. V shed 4 bases, J shed 9 bases, and the junction held 8 bases outside the gene matches. Germline V gene data show CDR1 as SGHDT and CDR2 as YYEEEE. This CDR3 is CASSTNGQGRSPLHF. In DNA, the CDR3 is TGTGCCAGCAGCACAAATGGACAGGGGCGTTCACCCCTCCACTTT.

The chain uses TRBV12-5 and TRBJ1-3, with D unclear. This CDR3 is 13 amino acids long. Trimming shortened V by 2 bases and J by 8 bases, and 10 bases separated the two germline ends. Germline CDR1 and CDR2: LGHNT and FRNRAP. CDR3 region: CASGLTLGDTIYF. The CDR3 DNA sequence: TGTGCTAGTGGTTTGACCCTCGGTGACACCATATATTTT.

CDR3 region: CSVPGQGVRKQYF. CDR3 nucleotide sequence: TGCAGCGTTCCGGGACAGGGGGTAAGGAAGCAGTACTTC. V and J are TRBV29-1 and TRBJ2-7; 11 nucleotides align to TRBD1. The V and J ends lost 5 bases and 8 bases, in that order; junction bases with no gene match: 8. Germline assignment: CDR1 SQVTM and CDR2 ANQGSEA. The length of the CDR3 is 13 residues.

J is TRBJ1-6 and V is TRBV5-1; D unclear. This CDR3 has 15 amino acids. Trimming left V 4 bases short and J 5 bases short, with 13 bases between. From germline, CDR1 is SGHRS and CDR2 YFSETQ. CDR3 DNA sequence: TGCGCCAGCAGCGATCAAGGAGGTGATAATTCACCCCTCCACTTT. Translation gives CASSDQGGDNSPLHF. The variable domain in full, with the rest retrieved from reference TRBV5-1 and TRBJ1-6, is KAGVTQTPRYLIKTRGQQVTLSCSPISGHRSVSWYQQTPGQGLQFLFEYFSETQRNKGNFPGRFSGRQFSNSRSEMNVSTLELGDSALYLCASSDQGGDNSPLHFGNGTRLTVT.

V usage is TRBV19 and J usage is TRBJ1-1; possibly TRBD1 for D (5 bases). V dropped 5 bases and J dropped 3 bases, with 13 bases sitting between them. The CDR3 spans 14 residues. CDR1 and CDR2 from the germline V gene are LNHDA and SQIVND (reference sequence). In DNA, the CDR3 is TGTGCCAGTAGTCCCGACTGGGGGGACACTGAAGCTTTCTTT. Translated: CASSPDWGDTEAFF.

V usage is TRBV24-1 and J usage is TRBJ2-2; 11 bases are a match to TRBD2. CDR1 and CDR2 (germline): KGHDR, SFDVKD. V lost 3 bases and J lost 8; bases outside the gene matches: 7. The CDR3 consists of 16 residues. CDR3 amino acids: CATSDPLTSGSGELFF. The CDR3 DNA is TGTGCCACCAGTGATCCTCTCACTAGCGGGAGTGGGGAGCTGTTTTTT.

This chain joins TRBV2 and TRBJ2-2; D is perhaps TRBD1 (7 bases). The V gene's germline CDR1 is SNHLY and CDR2 FYNNEI. Trimming removed 4 bases from V and 6 bases from J, with 12 bases in between. The CDR3 has 14 amino acids. CDR3 residues: CASSGRDSPGELFF. For the CDR3, the DNA is TGTGCCAGCAGTGGGCGGGACAGCCCCGGGGAGCTGTTTTTT.

The chain has TRBV20-1 and TRBJ1-1; TRBD1 matches 7 bases. This CDR3 contains 14 residues. After removal of 3 bases from V and 4 bases from J, the junction contained 8 bases not matched to a gene. From germline, CDR1 is DFQATT and CDR2 SNEGSKA (reference sequence). As DNA, the CDR3 is TGCAGTGCTAGTATTAGTCAGGGGGTCACTGAAGCTTTCTTT. Translation gives CSASISQGVTEAFF.

The chain is built from TRBV9 and TRBJ1-1; D is undetermined. In germline, CDR1 is SGDLS, CDR2 YYNGEE. The CDR3 covers 15 residues. V was trimmed by 0 bases and J by 1 base, leaving 10 bases between them. The CDR3 nucleotides are TGTGCCAGCAGCGTAGATGGCAGAACGAACACTGAAGCTTTCTTT. Protein: CASSVDGRTNTEAFF.

The rearrangement joins TRBV28 to TRBJ2-7; 9 bases agree with TRBD1. Looked up from germline, CDR1 is MDHEN and CDR2 is SYDVKM. After removal of 6 bases from V and 6 bases from J, the junction contained 12 bases not matched to a gene. CDR3 length: 15 residues. The CDR3 is CASSRTTGGVSEQYF. The CDR3 DNA sequence: TGTGCCAGCAGCCGAACGACAGGGGGGGTCTCCGAGCAGTACTTC.

The rearrangement joins TRBV3-1 (or the pseudogene TRBV3-2) to TRBJ2-1; D is perhaps TRBD2 (5 bases). Germline values: CDR1 LGHDT, CDR2 YNNKEL (reference sequence). CDR3 length: 12 residues. The germline V and J ends were trimmed by 1 base and 13 bases, with 11 bases remaining between them. CDR3 amino acids: CASSQGPEGQFF. The CDR3 nucleotides read TGTGCCAGCAGCCAAGGCCCTGAGGGCCAGTTCTTC.

V is TRBV18 and J is TRBJ1-5; TRBD1 is a possible D gene (5 bases). CDR3 size: 20 residues. Germline CDR1 KGHSH, CDR2 LQKENI. V lost 6 bases to trimming and J lost 0 bases, with 27 bases between them. The CDR3 region has the DNA TGTGCCAGCTCGCACCGGGTCGGGCATGAACAGGTCCGTAGCAATCAGCCCCAGCATTTT. Amino acid sequence: CASSHRVGHEQVRSNQPQHF.

V and J are TRBV19 and TRBJ2-2; possibly TRBD1 for D (6 bases). The germline V gene encodes CDR1 LNHDA and CDR2 SQIVND (reference sequence). The V and J ends lost 0 bases and 4 bases respectively, with 6 bases between them. This CDR3 contains 14 residues. In nucleotides, the CDR3 is TGTGCCAGTAGTATAGAACAGGGCACCGGGGAGCTGTTTTTT. Amino acid sequence: CASSIEQGTGELFF.

The DNA for the CDR3 is TGTGCCACCAGCAGAGATCGTCAGGGTGTATCACCCCTCCACTTT. This codes for CATSRDRQGVSPLHF. The V call is TRBV15, the J call TRBJ1-6, with D tentatively TRBD1 (5 bases). The CDR3 is made up of 15 amino acids. Trimming shortened V by 0 bases and J by 10 bases, and 13 bases separated the two germline ends. Germline-derived CDR1 and CDR2 are LNHNV and YYDKDF (reference sequence).

CDR3: CASSLRLGVNTIYF. CDR3 DNA: TGTGCCAGCAGCTTGCGTCTAGGTGTAAACACCATATATTTT. The rearrangement uses TRBV5-6 and TRBJ1-3, with unresolved D. V lost 1 base, J lost 6 bases, and 11 bases lay in between. Germline V lookup: CDR1 SGHDT, CDR2 YYEEEE. This CDR3 region has 14 residues.

The V call is TRBV29-1, the J call TRBJ1-2, with TRBD1 matching 8 bases. Losses at the gene ends were 4 bases for V and 8 bases for J; bases not matched to a gene: 15. This CDR3 contains 15 residues. CDR1 is SQVTM, CDR2 ANQGSEA, per germline. The CDR3 loop is CSVALMGQGARGYTF. The CDR3 region has the DNA TGCAGCGTTGCCCTAATGGGGCAGGGGGCTCGGGGCTACACCTTC.

The V gene is TRBV7-6, the J gene TRBJ1-1, with D maybe TRBD1 (5 bases). Germline CDR1 is SGHVS and CDR2 is FNYEAQ. The CDR3 runs to 14 residues. V was clipped by 1 base and J by 4 bases, with 10 bases between them. CDR3 amino acids: CASSLGRASTEAFF. Written as DNA, the CDR3 is TGTGCCAGCAGCTTAGGCAGGGCCAGCACTGAAGCTTTCTTT.

V usage is TRBV11-3 and J usage is TRBJ2-1; D possibly corresponds to TRBD2 (6 bases). Germline values: CDR1 SGHNT, CDR2 YENEEA. The CDR3 covers 17 residues. V was trimmed by 5 bases and J by 2 bases, leaving 19 bases between them. CDR3 region: CASSPMTSSGAYNEQFF. The CDR3 DNA sequence: TGTGCCAGCAGCCCAATGACTAGTTCCGGAGCCTACAATGAGCAGTTCTTC.

The J gene is TRBJ2-1, the V gene TRBV6-5; D gene uncertain. The CDR3 is made up of 14 amino acids. Germline values: CDR1 MNHEY, CDR2 SVGAGI. V lost 2 bases to trimming and J lost 6 bases, with 11 bases between them. Here the CDR3 DNA reads TGTGCCAGCAGTTACGAGGATTCAAGCAATGAGCAGTTCTTC. Its protein product is CASSYEDSSNEQFF.

The chain is built from TRBV23-1 and TRBJ1-4; D possibly corresponds to TRBD1 (6 bases). TRBV23-1 is an ORF; its function is uncertain. The CDR3 spans 14 residues. V was shortened by 5 bases and J by 8 bases, with 15 bases between the two germline ends. For the CDR3, the DNA is TGCGCCAGCAGTAAAATATACGGGACAGAAAAACTGTTTTTT. It codes for CASSKIYGTEKLFF.

The genes are TRBV6-5 and TRBJ2-6; the match to TRBD1 covers 7 bases. V shed 10 bases, J shed 1 base, and the junction held 7 bases outside the gene matches. The germline gives CDR1 MNHEY, CDR2 SVGAGI. The CDR3 contains 15 residues. The chain's CDR3 is CATTGSKSGANVLTF. The CDR3, as DNA: TGTGCCACGACAGGGAGTAAGTCTGGGGCCAACGTCCTGACTTTC.

The chain couples TRBV29-1 to TRBJ1-4; tentative D call: TRBD1 (6 bases). V was cut by 7 bases and J by 8 bases, with 14 bases left in between. The CDR3 runs 12 residues. Looked up from germline, CDR1 is SQVTM and CDR2 is ANQGSEA. The CDR3 DNA is TGCAGCGCCGCAGGTCAGGGGGAAAAACTGTTTTTT. Encoded protein: CSAAGQGEKLFF.